This TCR beta chain came from a study of blood T cells in healthy people across ages. Many counts were recorded for this clonotype. A J-beta primer mix and a sample-barcoded 5' primer were used in a second PCR of roughly 6 to 11 cycles. The template-switch adaptor was a 5' adaptor with 12 random nucleotides. It tagged each cDNA molecule. TCRdb re-called the 5' RACE reads through MiXCR, storing one row per CDR3 protein. The table records hundreds of thousands of distinct CDR3 sequences, around 46% of them present only once. The sample was blood. This sequence originates from a man aged 30 to 39 in good health.

The chain's CDR3 is CASSLGDRGPQETQYF. The CDR3 bases are TGTGCCAGCAGCTTAGGGGACAGGGGGCCCCAAGAGACCCAGTACTTC. The chain couples TRBV7-9 to TRBJ2-5; 12 nucleotides align to TRBD1. CDR3 size: 16 residues. With V trimmed by 1 base and J by 1 base, 1 base remained unmatched. Germline V lookup: CDR1 SEHNR, CDR2 FQNEAQ (reference sequence).